Listed below are T cell receptor beta chains from one sample, sequenced in a study of blood T cell repertoires in COVID-19. TCRdb's copy holds only in-frame clones and misses some; the assay was immunoSEQ multiplex PCR. The table includes some 190,000 clones, roughly 77% detected once. Sequenced: PBMCs or T cells enriched from blood (not recorded which). Source of these receptors: a woman aged 45-60 years with acute COVID-19. Both conserved end residues are part of each CDR3. Each record gives: V gene, J gene, CDR3 length, D gene, clone size, CDR3 protein, CDR3 DNA. D genes are given only for firm matches. Clone sizes are given selectively: once, few, many, or a class where the clone is expanded.

TRBV11-3	TRBJ2-5	15	TRBD1	.	CASSSGQFYQETQYF	TGTGCCAGCAGCTCGGGACAGTTTTACCAAGAGACCCAGTACTTC
TRBV5-6	TRBJ1-2	16	TRBD1	few	CASSSISPRQGHGYTF	TGTGCCAGCAGCTCGATCTCACCACGACAGGGCCACGGCTACACCTTC
TRBV18	TRBJ1-1	15	TRBD1	.	CASSSEAGGRTEAFF	TGTGCCAGCTCATCCGAGGCAGGGGGTCGAACTGAAGCTTTCTTT
TRBV2	TRBJ1-2	14	.	.	CASSDKGYDYGYTF	TGTGCCAGCAGTGACAAGGGGTATGACTATGGCTACACCTTC
TRBV27	TRBJ2-2	19	TRBD1	.	CASSVSKRPDRGPRGELFF	TGTGCCAGCAGCGTTTCGAAAAGACCGGACAGGGGGCCACGCGGGGAGCTGTTTTTT
TRBV5-1	TRBJ2-1	15	TRBD2	.	CASSLGSGGINEQFF	TGCGCCAGCAGCTTGGGTAGCGGGGGGATTAATGAGCAGTTCTTC
TRBV29-1	TRBJ1-2	14	TRBD1	.	CSVVLGTGISGYTF	TGCAGCGTCGTACTTGGGACAGGGATCTCTGGCTACACCTTC
TRBV6-5	TRBJ1-5	12	.	.	CASRRGGGPQHF	TGTGCCAGCCGAAGAGGGGGGGGGCCCCAGCATTTT
TRBV28	TRBJ1-2	14	.	.	CASSIPGLGGGYTF	TGTGCCAGCAGTATTCCAGGGCTTGGAGGGGGCTACACCTTC
TRBV6-5	TRBJ1-1	16	TRBD1	.	CASSYSEGQANTEAFF	TGTGCCAGCAGTTACTCGGAGGGACAGGCAAACACTGAAGCTTTCTTT
TRBV28	TRBJ1-6	16	TRBD1	.	CASSTSGTGRGSPLHF	TGTGCCAGCAGCACCTCGGGGACAGGGAGGGGTTCACCCCTCCACTTT
TRBV3-1/TRBV3-2	TRBJ1-3	19	.	.	CASSPPLGRPSFSGNTIYF	TGTGCCAGCAGCCCCCCTTTGGGGAGACCATCCTTCTCTGGAAACACCATATATTTT
TRBV28	TRBJ1-2	14	.	.	CASSSGTGVPGYTF	TGTGCCAGCAGCTCCGGGACGGGGGTACCGGGCTACACCTTC
TRBV15	TRBJ1-3	16	.	once	CATSRSGYSSGNTIYF	TGTGCCACCAGCAGGTCAGGGTATAGCTCTGGAAACACCATATATTTT
TRBV10-3	TRBJ1-3	16	.	.	CAISESTTVDGNTIYF	TGTGCCATCAGTGAGTCGACTACGGTGGATGGAAACACCATATATTTT
TRBV20-1	TRBJ2-1	11	.	.	CSARRQNEQFF	TGCAGTGCTAGACGACAGAATGAGCAGTTCTTC
TRBV18	TRBJ1-5	15	TRBD1	.	CASTDRGDSNQPQHF	TGTGCCAGCACCGACAGGGGAGATAGCAATCAGCCCCAGCATTTT
TRBV5-1	TRBJ2-1	14	TRBD1	.	CASSALDRAYEQFF	TGCGCCAGCAGCGCCTTGGACAGGGCCTATGAGCAGTTCTTC
TRBV2	TRBJ1-4	15	.	few	CASRGVGHRNEKLFF	TGTGCCAGCAGAGGAGTGGGTCACCGTAATGAAAAACTGTTTTTT
TRBV28	TRBJ1-2	15	.	.	CASSYRGGGGMGYTF	TGTGCCAGCAGTTACCGTGGTGGGGGGGGTATGGGCTACACCTTC
TRBV10-2	TRBJ1-2	12	.	.	CATGNQDYGYTF	TGCGCCACTGGAAACCAGGACTATGGCTACACCTTC
TRBV6-5	TRBJ1-1	11	TRBD1	.	CASLQGREAFF	TGTGCCAGCCTACAGGGGCGTGAAGCTTTCTTT
TRBV7-2	TRBJ2-4	13	TRBD1	.	CASSYDRGNIQYF	TGTGCCAGCAGCTATGACAGGGGGAACATTCAGTACTTC
TRBV11-2	TRBJ1-1	14	TRBD1	once	CASSPRQGTTEAFF	TGTGCCAGCAGCCCAAGACAGGGGACCACTGAAGCTTTCTTT
TRBV5-1	TRBJ1-1	14	.	.	CASSRSQGSTEAFF	TGCGCCAGCAGCAGATCACAGGGATCCACTGAAGCTTTCTTT
TRBV5-1	TRBJ2-4	14	TRBD1	.	CASSPGTGYNIQYF	TGCGCCAGCAGCCCCGGGACAGGGTACAACATTCAGTACTTC
TRBV6-4	TRBJ2-2	16	.	.	CASSDSGERDTGELFF	TGTGCCAGCAGTGACTCCGGGGAACGGGACACCGGGGAGCTGTTTTTT
TRBV19	TRBJ1-1	13	.	.	CASSMGGRGEAFF	TGTGCCAGTAGTATGGGGGGGAGGGGAGAAGCTTTCTTT
TRBV5-4	TRBJ1-1	14	.	.	CASSLGTMNTEAFF	TGTGCCAGCAGCTTGGGAACAATGAACACTGAAGCTTTCTTT
TRBV9	TRBJ2-3	12	.	.	CASTGNTDTQYF	TGTGCCAGCACCGGGAACACAGATACGCAGTATTTT
TRBV24-1	TRBJ1-5	14	.	.	CATSDGRGLQPQHF	TGTGCCACCAGTGATGGCCGGGGTCTACAGCCCCAGCATTTT
TRBV7-9	TRBJ2-5	12	.	.	CASTLDEETQYF	TGTGCCAGCACACTAGACGAGGAGACCCAGTACTTC
TRBV5-4	TRBJ1-5	12	.	few	CARRTVGQPQHF	TGTGCCAGAAGGACAGTGGGGCAGCCCCAGCATTTT
TRBV7-9	TRBJ1-1	13	.	.	CASSPSRGFEAFF	TGTGCCAGCAGCCCCAGTAGGGGATTTGAAGCTTTCTTT
TRBV7-9	TRBJ1-6	16	.	.	CASTSTGSSYNSPLHF	TGTGCCAGCACCTCCACAGGAAGCTCCTATAATTCACCCCTCCACTTT
TRBV6-4	TRBJ1-6	14	.	.	CASSEQGGNSPLHF	TGTGCCAGCAGTGAGCAGGGAGGTAATTCACCCCTCCACTTT
TRBV6-1	TRBJ1-3	16	.	.	CASSELGPSSGNTIYF	TGTGCCAGCAGTGAATTGGGCCCGAGCTCTGGAAACACCATATATTTT
TRBV5-1	TRBJ2-3	16	.	.	CASSLAGGMRTDTQYF	TGCGCCAGCAGCTTGGCCGGAGGGATGAGAACAGATACGCAGTATTTT
TRBV14	TRBJ1-2	13	.	.	CASSFARAAGYTF	TGTGCCAGCAGTTTCGCCAGGGCGGCTGGCTACACCTTC
TRBV29-1	TRBJ1-5	13	.	.	CSVAREMNQPQHF	TGCAGCGTAGCTCGGGAGATGAATCAGCCCCAGCATTTT
TRBV19	TRBJ1-2	13	TRBD1	.	CASWTGANYGYTF	TGTGCCAGTTGGACAGGGGCAAACTATGGCTACACCTTC
TRBV18	TRBJ1-4	13	.	few	CASSPPVVGELFF	TGTGCCAGCTCACCACCGGTCGTTGGAGAACTGTTTTTT
TRBV6-1	TRBJ1-4	18	TRBD1	.	CASSKGQASIPTNEKLFF	TGTGCCAGCAGTAAAGGACAGGCCTCCATTCCAACTAATGAAAAACTGTTTTTT
TRBV5-4	TRBJ1-5	13	.	.	CASSWGTSQPQHF	TGTGCCAGCAGCTGGGGGACTTCCCAGCCCCAGCATTTT
TRBV5-4	TRBJ1-6	15	TRBD1	.	CASSGTGAHNSPLHF	TGTGCCAGCAGCGGGACAGGGGCTCATAATTCACCCCTCCACTTT
TRBV7-8	TRBJ1-6	14	.	.	CASSLAQVNSPLHF	TGTGCCAGCAGCTTAGCACAGGTCAATTCACCCCTCCACTTT
TRBV3-1/TRBV3-2	TRBJ2-3	15	.	.	CASSHQRTRTDTQYF	TGTGCCAGCAGCCACCAGAGGACTCGCACAGATACGCAGTATTTT
TRBV11-2	TRBJ2-3	18	TRBD2	.	CASSLGALAGGEIDTQYF	TGTGCCAGCAGCTTAGGGGCTCTAGCGGGGGGTGAAATAGATACGCAGTATTTT
TRBV28	TRBJ2-3	17	TRBD1	.	CASSLIHRGSSTDTQYF	TGTGCCAGCAGTTTAATCCACAGGGGGTCTAGCACAGATACGCAGTATTTT
TRBV19	TRBJ1-5	13	.	few	CASKAQSWEPQHF	TGTGCCAGTAAGGCACAGTCCTGGGAGCCCCAGCATTTT
TRBV6-5	TRBJ1-4	13	.	.	CASYAATNEKLFF	TGTGCCAGCTATGCAGCAACTAATGAAAAACTGTTTTTT